This T cell receptor beta chain was recorded in a study of blood T cell repertoires in COVID-19. Profiling relied on immunoSEQ multiplex PCR, and the TCRdb table lists in-frame clones only, not all of them. Of approximately 330,000 clones in the sample, about 86% were seen once. Germline-derived CDR1 and CDR2 are SNHLY and FYNNEI. The CDR3 is 14 residues long. The V segment lost 8 bases and the J segment 2 bases; nucleotides outside the gene matches: 8. Sequenced sample: PBMCs or T cells enriched from blood (not recorded which). The TCR sequence derives from a woman between 40 and 50 years old with acute COVID-19. V and J are TRBV2 and TRBJ1-2; 7 positions agree with TRBD1. The CDR3: CASRGDRSNYGYTF. In nucleotides, the CDR3 is TGTGCCAGCCGTGGGGACAGAAGCAACTATGGCTACACCTTC. The complete variable domain, with remaining parts taken from reference TRBV2 and TRBJ1-2, reads EPEVTQTPSHQVTQMGQEVILRCVPISNHLYFYWYRQILGQKVEFLVSFYNNEISEKSEIFDDQFSVERPDGSNFTLKIRSTKLEDSAMYFCASRGDRSNYGYTFGSGTRLTVV.